The 9 T cell receptor beta chains in this list originate from one sample, sequenced in a study of blood T cell repertoires in COVID-19. Sequencing was performed with immunoSEQ multiplex PCR; in TCRdb, only in-frame clones are kept and a portion is missing. Among some 190,000 clones listed, 80% were seen once. What was sequenced was PBMCs or T cells enriched from blood (not recorded which). The receptors were gathered from a man aged 55 to 70 who had been exposed to COVID-19.

The rearrangement uses TRBV6-5 and TRBJ1-6; D perhaps matches TRBD1 (5 bases). CDR1 MNHEY and CDR2 SVGAGI come from the germline V gene. V was trimmed by 10 bases and J by 6 bases, leaving 19 bases between them. There are 15 residues in the CDR3. This CDR3 reads CATQILGEGNSPLHF. The CDR3 nucleotides read TGTGCCACCCAGATCTTGGGGGAGGGTAATTCACCCCTCCACTTT.

The genes are TRBV5-4 and TRBJ2-5, with 7 bases matching TRBD2. Trimming cost V 3 bases and J 2 bases; bases outside gene matches: 10. This CDR3 region has 16 residues. Germline loops: CDR1 SGHNT, CDR2 YYREEE (reference sequence). CDR3 DNA: TGTGCCAGCAGCTCGGGGGGTAGCGGGCCTCAAGAGACCCAGTACTTC. Its protein product is CASSSGGSGPQETQYF.

The chain couples TRBV5-1 to TRBJ1-1; D uncertain. Per the germline V gene, CDR1 is SGHRS and CDR2 is YFSETQ. The CDR3 sequence is 15 residues long. Trimming left V 4 bases short and J 2 bases short, with 15 bases between. For the CDR3, the DNA is TGCGCCAGCAGCCCCGGGTTGGGGAGCAACACTGAAGCTTTCTTT. The encoded protein is CASSPGLGSNTEAFF.

The CDR3 DNA sequence: TGTGCCAGCAGCTTAGGGGACAGGGACCCCTACGAGCAGTACTTC. Protein sequence: CASSLGDRDPYEQYF. The chain joins TRBV7-8 to TRBJ2-7, with TRBD1 identical over 9 bases. The CDR3 is made up of 15 amino acids. Unmatched junction bases numbered 3, after V lost 1 base and J lost 2 bases. Looked up from germline, CDR1 is SGHVS and CDR2 is FQNEAQ.

The chain employs TRBV14 and TRBJ2-1; D perhaps matches TRBD2 (6 bases). Deletions cut 1 base from V and 8 bases from J, with 15 bases between. From germline, CDR1 is SGHDN and CDR2 FVKESK. The CDR3 sequence is 15 residues long. The CDR3 spells CASSQAGGPGDEQFF. DNA of the CDR3: TGTGCCAGCAGCCAAGCGGGCGGTCCGGGGGATGAGCAGTTCTTC.

The V call is TRBV5-4, the J call TRBJ1-1, with D possibly TRBD1 on 6 matching bases. The CDR3 runs 16 residues. V lost 0 bases, J lost 5 bases, and 17 bases lay in between. Germline assignment: CDR1 SGHNT and CDR2 YYREEE (reference sequence). CDR3 sequence (DNA): TGTGCCAGCAGCTTGGAGGTCGCCAGGGGTATTACTGAAGCTTTCTTT. It codes for CASSLEVARGITEAFF.

V gene TRBV12-3 or TRBV12-4 combines with J gene TRBJ1-2; D unclear. The CDR3 consists of 12 residues. V lost 3 bases, J lost 2 bases, and 4 bases lay in between. This CDR3 reads CASSFQNYGYTF. The DNA for the CDR3 is TGTGCCAGCAGTTTTCAGAACTATGGCTACACCTTC.

This clone was detected a few times. The chain is built from TRBV19 and TRBJ1-5; 10 nucleotides match TRBD1. CDR3 length equals 15 residues. Looked up from germline, CDR1 is LNHDA and CDR2 is SQIVND (reference sequence). V dropped 6 bases and J dropped 7; count of bases not matched to a gene: 9. The CDR3 is CASRQGTGERQPQHF. The CDR3, as DNA: TGTGCCAGTAGGCAAGGGACAGGGGAACGGCAGCCCCAGCATTTT.

In DNA, the CDR3 is TGTGCCAGCAGTCCCCGACAGGGGCACTATGGCTACACCTTC. Translating it yields CASSPRQGHYGYTF. The chain joins TRBV7-6 to TRBJ1-2, with TRBD1 matching over 8 bases. Looked up from germline, CDR1 is SGHVS and CDR2 is FNYEAQ. The J segment lost 3 bases and the V segment lost 6 bases, leaving 6 bases of the junction unmatched. This CDR3 spans 14 amino acids.